One TCR beta chain is described in this entry. The record originates from a study of blood T cell repertoires in COVID-19. Only in-frame clones appear in the TCRdb table, and some are missing; sequencing was by immunoSEQ multiplex PCR. The sample carries fewer than 350,000 clones, around 88% recorded once. This CDR3 comprises 14 residues. Germline CDR1 is SQVTM and CDR2 is ANQGSEA. Trimming stripped 2 bases from V and 3 bases from J, with 12 bases between. The receptor was isolated from a woman in her thirties or forties who had recovered from COVID-19. The V call is TRBV29-1, the J call TRBJ2-3; tentative D call: TRBD2 (5 bases). Sequencing input: PBMCs or T cells enriched from blood (not recorded which). CDR3 protein: CSVERGSVTDTQYF. In DNA, the CDR3 is TGCAGCGTTGAACGGGGATCAGTTACAGATACGCAGTATTTT.